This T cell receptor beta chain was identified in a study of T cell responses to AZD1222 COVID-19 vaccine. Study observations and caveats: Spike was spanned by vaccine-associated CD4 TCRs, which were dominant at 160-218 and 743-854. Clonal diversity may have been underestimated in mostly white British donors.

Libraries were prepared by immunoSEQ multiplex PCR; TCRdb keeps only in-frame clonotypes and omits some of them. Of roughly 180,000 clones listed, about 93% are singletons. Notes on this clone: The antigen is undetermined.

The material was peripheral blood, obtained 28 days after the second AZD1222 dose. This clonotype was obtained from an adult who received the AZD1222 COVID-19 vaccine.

The CDR3 DNA sequence: TGCGCCAGCAGTGATGGTGGGGGCCACACCGGGGAGCTGTTTTTT. Its translation: CASSDGGGHTGELFF. The chain is built from TRBV10-1 and TRBJ2-2; D may be TRBD1 (6 bases). Germline lookup yields CDR1 WNHNN and CDR2 SYGVQD (reference sequence). V was pared by 3 bases and J by 3 bases, with 11 bases between. The CDR3 length is 15 residues.